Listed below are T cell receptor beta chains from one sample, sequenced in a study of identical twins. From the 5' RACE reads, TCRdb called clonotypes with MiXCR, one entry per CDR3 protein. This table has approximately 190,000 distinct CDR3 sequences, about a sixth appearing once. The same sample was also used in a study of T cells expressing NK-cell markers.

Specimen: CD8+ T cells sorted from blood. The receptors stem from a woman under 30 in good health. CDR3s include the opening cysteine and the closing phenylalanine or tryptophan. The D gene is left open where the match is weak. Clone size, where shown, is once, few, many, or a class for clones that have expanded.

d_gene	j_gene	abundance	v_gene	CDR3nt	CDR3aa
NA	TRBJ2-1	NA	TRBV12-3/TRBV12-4	TGTGCCAGCAGTTTTTTAGCGGACATGTATGAGCAGTTCTTC	CASSFLADMYEQFF
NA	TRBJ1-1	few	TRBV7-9	TGTGCCAGCAGCTTAGGGATAGGGGACACTGAAGCTTTCTTT	CASSLGIGDTEAFF
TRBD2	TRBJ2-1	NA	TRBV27	TGTGCCAGCAGTTTATCCCCGGGAGCGGGAGCTCATGAGCAGTTCTTC	CASSLSPGAGAHEQFF
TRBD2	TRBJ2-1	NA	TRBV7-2	TGTGCCAGCAGCCATAGGGGGGGACTAGCGGACCTCAATGAGCAGTTCTTC	CASSHRGGLADLNEQFF
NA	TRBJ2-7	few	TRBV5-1	TGCGCCAGCAGCTGGTCCCCAGTTTCCTACGAGCAGTACTTC	CASSWSPVSYEQYF
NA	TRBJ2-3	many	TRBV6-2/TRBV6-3	TGTGCCAGCAACCTCCGTGGGTTACCCGATAGCACAGATACGCAGTATTTT	CASNLRGLPDSTDTQYF
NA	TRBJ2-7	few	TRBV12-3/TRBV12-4	TGTGCCAGCAGTCAAGGTGCTAGCGAAGGCTACGAGCAGTACTTC	CASSQGASEGYEQYF
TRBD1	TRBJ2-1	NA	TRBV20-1	TGCAGTGTTCCCTACCAGGGGGACTACAATGAGCAGTTCTTC	CSVPYQGDYNEQFF
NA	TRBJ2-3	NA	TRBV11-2	TGTGCCAGCAGCTTAGGGTTGGACAGCGCGACTAGCACAGATACGCAGTATTTT	CASSLGLDSATSTDTQYF
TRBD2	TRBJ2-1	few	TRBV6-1	TGTGCCAGCAGTAGTAGCGGGGCAAACAATGAGCAGTTCTTC	CASSSSGANNEQFF
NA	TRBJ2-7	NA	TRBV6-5	TGTGCCAGCAGTTACCTAGCAGGAGAAGAGACATCGTACGAGCAGTACTTC	CASSYLAGEETSYEQYF
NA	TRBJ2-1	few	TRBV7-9	TGTGCCAGCATGTGGGGCGCTAATGAGCAGTTCTTC	CASMWGANEQFF
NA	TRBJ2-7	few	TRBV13	TGTGCCAGCAGCCCTGGTCCGGGCCAGGGCCGCGAGCAGTACTTC	CASSPGPGQGREQYF
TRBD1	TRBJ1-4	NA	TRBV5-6	TGTGCCAGCAGCTTGATTGCCGACAGGGGAGGTAATGAAAAACTGTTTTTT	CASSLIADRGGNEKLFF
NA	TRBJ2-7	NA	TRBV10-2	TGCGCCAGCAGTTCCCTACCTTTGCGGAGCTACGAGCAGTACTTC	CASSSLPLRSYEQYF
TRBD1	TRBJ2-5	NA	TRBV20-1	TGCAGTGCTAGAACAGGGGGAGTTAGAGAGACCCAGTACTTC	CSARTGGVRETQYF
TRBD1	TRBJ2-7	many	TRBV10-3	TGTGCCATCAGCCCGGGACAGGCTTACGAGCAGTACTTC	CAISPGQAYEQYF
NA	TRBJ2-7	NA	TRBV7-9	TGTGCCAGCAGCCCTGGAAGGGGGGGCGCCGAGCAGTACTTC	CASSPGRGGAEQYF
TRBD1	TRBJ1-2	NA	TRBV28	TGTGCCAGCAGCCGTCTGGACAGGGTATCGGCTAACTATGGCTACACCTTC	CASSRLDRVSANYGYTF
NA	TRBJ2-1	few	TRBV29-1	TGCAGCGTTGAGGGGCGGGGAAACGGCAATGAGCAGTTCTTC	CSVEGRGNGNEQFF
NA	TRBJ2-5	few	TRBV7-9	TGTGCCAGCAGCCTCCCGACAGAACAAGAGACCCAGTACTTC	CASSLPTEQETQYF
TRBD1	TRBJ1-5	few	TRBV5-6	TGTGCCAGCAGCTACAGGGGGCAACCCCAGCATTTT	CASSYRGQPQHF
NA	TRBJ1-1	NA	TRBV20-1	TGCAGTGCTAGAGATCCGAAAACCGAGGTGAACACTGAAGCTTTCTTT	CSARDPKTEVNTEAFF
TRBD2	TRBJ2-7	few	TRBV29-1	TGCAGCGTTGAGGGGACTAGCGGGTTTACCTACGAGCAGTACTTC	CSVEGTSGFTYEQYF
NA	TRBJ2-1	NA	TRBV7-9	TGTGCCAGCAGCTTAGAACCAGATTTGTGGAATGAGCAGTTCTTC	CASSLEPDLWNEQFF
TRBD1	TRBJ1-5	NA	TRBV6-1	TGTGCCAGCAGTGAACTACCAGGGGGGCATAGCAATCAGCCCCAGCATTTT	CASSELPGGHSNQPQHF
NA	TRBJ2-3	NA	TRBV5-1	TGCGCCAGCAGCTCCCGAAAAGCAGCGACAGCAGATACGCAGTATTTT	CASSSRKAATADTQYF
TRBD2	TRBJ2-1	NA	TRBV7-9	TGTGCCAGCAGCGTCAAAGCGGGGGGTTATTACAATGAGCAGTTCTTC	CASSVKAGGYYNEQFF
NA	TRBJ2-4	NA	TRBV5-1	TGCGCCAGCAGCTCCGAAGGAATGGGTATAGCCAAAAACATTCAGTACTTC	CASSSEGMGIAKNIQYF
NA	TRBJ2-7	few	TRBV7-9	TGTGCCAGCAGCCCAGACCGGCCCGGGACACGCTCCTACGAGCAGTACTTC	CASSPDRPGTRSYEQYF
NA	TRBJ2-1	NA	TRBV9	TGTGCCAGCAGCGTAGTGGTGGGGGGCCATGAGCAGTTCTTC	CASSVVVGGHEQFF
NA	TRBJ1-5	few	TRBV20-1	TGCAGTGCTAGGAGTACTGAGGTATTCTCGCCCCAGCATTTT	CSARSTEVFSPQHF
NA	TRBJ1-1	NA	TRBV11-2	TGTGCCAGCAGCTTAGACGGGCAGCAAGCTTTCTTT	CASSLDGQQAFF
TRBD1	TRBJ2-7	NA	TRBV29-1	TGCAGCGTCGAGGGACAGGGAGGGTACGAGCAGTACTTC	CSVEGQGGYEQYF
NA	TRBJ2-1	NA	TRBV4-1	TGCGCCAGCAGCCAAAAAGCCGGGCCGAGCTCCTACAATGAGCAGTTCTTC	CASSQKAGPSSYNEQFF
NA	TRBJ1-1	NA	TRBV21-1	TGTGCCAGCAGCATTCGCCCTCGGACAGGGGGCCTAACTGAAGCTTTCTTT	CASSIRPRTGGLTEAFF
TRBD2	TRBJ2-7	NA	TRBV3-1	TGTGCCAGCAGCCTCGGCTACCCGGGAGGGCTCTACGAGCAGTACTTC	CASSLGYPGGLYEQYF